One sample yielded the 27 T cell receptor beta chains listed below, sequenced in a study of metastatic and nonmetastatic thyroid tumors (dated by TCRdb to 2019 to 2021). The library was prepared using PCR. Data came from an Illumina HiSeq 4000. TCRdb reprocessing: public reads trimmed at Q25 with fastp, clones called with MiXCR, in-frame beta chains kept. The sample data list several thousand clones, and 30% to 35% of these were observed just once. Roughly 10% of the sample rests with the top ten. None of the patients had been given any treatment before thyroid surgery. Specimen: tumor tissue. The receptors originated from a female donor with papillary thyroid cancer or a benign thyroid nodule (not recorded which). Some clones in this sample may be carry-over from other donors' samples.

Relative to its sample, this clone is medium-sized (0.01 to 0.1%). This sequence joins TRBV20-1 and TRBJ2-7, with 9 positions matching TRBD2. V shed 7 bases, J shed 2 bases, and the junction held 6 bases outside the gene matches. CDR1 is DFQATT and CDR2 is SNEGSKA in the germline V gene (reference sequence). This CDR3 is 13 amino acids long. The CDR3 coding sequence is TGCAGTGTTGCGGGACTAGCTCCCTACGAGCAGTACTTC. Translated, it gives CSVAGLAPYEQYF.

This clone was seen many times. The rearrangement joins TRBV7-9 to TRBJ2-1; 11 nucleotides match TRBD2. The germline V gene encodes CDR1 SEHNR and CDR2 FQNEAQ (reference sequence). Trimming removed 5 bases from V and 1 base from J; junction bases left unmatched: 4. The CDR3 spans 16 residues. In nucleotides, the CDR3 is TGTGCCAGCAGCACACTAGCGGGAGTGTCCTACAATGAGCAGTTCTTC. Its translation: CASSTLAGVSYNEQFF.

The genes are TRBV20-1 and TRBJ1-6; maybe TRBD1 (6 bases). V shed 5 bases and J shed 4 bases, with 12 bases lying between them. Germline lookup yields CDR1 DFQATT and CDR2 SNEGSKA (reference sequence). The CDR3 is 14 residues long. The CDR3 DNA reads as TGCAGTGCTCTCGACAGGAGTTATAATTCACCCCTCCACTTT. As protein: CSALDRSYNSPLHF.

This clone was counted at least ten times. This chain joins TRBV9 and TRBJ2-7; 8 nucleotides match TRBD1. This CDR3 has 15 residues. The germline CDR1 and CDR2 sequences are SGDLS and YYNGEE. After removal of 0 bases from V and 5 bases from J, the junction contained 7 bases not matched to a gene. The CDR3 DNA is TGTGCCAGCAGCGTAGCCCCGGACAGGGCCAACGAGCAGTACTTC. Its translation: CASSVAPDRANEQYF. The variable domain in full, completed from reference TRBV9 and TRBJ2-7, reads DSGVTQTPKHLITATGQRVTLRCSPRSGDLSVYWYQQSLDQGLQFLIQYYNGEERAKGNILERFSAQQFPDLHSELNLSSLELGDSALYFCASSVAPDRANEQYFGPGTRLTVT.

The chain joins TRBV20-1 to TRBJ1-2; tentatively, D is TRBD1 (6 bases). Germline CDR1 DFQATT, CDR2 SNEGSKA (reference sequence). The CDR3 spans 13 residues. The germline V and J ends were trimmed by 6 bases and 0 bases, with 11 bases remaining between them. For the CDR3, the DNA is TGCAGTGCCGGAGAGGGGGCTAACTATGGCTACACCTTC. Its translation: CSAGEGANYGYTF.

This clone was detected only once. The CDR3 DNA follows: TGTGCCACCTGCCCCTCCGGGGGAGGTACCTTCGAGCAGTACTTC. Translated: CATCPSGGGTFEQYF. This rearrangement joins TRBV3-1 to TRBJ2-7, with D possibly matching TRBD2 (6 bases). Germline V gene data show CDR1 as LGHDT and CDR2 as YNNKEL (reference sequence). The CDR3 spans 15 residues. Trimming removed 10 bases at V and 6 bases at J, with 25 bases between.

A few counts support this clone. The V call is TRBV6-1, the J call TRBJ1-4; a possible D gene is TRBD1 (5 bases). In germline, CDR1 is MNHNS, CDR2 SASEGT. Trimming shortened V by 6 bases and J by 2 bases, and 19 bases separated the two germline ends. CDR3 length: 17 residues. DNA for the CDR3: TGTGCCAGCAGGAAGGTCGGGACCACCCGGACTAATGAAAAACTGTTTTTT. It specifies CASRKVGTTRTNEKLFF.

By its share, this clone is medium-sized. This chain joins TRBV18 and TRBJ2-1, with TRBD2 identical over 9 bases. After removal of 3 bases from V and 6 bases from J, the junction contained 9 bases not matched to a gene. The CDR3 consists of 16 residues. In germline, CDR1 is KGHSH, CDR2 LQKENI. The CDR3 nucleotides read TGTGCCAGCTCACCTCTCGACGGGACTAGCCGCAATGAGCAGTTCTTC. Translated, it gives CASSPLDGTSRNEQFF.

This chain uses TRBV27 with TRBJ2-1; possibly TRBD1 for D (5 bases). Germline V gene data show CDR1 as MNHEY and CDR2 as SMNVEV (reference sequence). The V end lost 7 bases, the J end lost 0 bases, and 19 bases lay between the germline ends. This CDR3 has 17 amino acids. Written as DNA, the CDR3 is TGTGCCAGCATCAACAGTGGGGCCCCGAGCTCCTACAATGAGCAGTTCTTC. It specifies CASINSGAPSSYNEQFF.

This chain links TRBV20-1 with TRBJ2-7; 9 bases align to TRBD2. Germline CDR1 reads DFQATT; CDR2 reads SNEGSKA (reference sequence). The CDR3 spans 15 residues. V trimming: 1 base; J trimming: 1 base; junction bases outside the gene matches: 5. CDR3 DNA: TGCAGTGCTAGAGTCGGCGGGAGGGCTTCCTACGAGCAGTACTTC. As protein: CSARVGGRASYEQYF.

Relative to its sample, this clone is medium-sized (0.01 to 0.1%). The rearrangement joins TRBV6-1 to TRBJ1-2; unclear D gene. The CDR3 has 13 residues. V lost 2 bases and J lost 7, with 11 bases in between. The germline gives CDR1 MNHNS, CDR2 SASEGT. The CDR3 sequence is CASSEQVASGYTF. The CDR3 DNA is TGTGCCAGCAGTGAACAGGTCGCTTCTGGCTACACCTTC.

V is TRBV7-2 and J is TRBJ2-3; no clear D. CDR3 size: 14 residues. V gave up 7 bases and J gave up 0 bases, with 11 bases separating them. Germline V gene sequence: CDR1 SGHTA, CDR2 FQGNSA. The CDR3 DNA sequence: TGTGCCAGCATCTCCTATCGCAGCACAGATACGCAGTATTTT. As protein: CASISYRSTDTQYF.

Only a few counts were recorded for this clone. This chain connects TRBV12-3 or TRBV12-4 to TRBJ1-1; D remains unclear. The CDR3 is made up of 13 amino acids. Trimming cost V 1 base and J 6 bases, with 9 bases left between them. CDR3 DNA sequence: TGTGCCAGCAGTTTAGGGTTCCGCGCTGAAGCTTTCTTT. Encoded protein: CASSLGFRAEAFF.

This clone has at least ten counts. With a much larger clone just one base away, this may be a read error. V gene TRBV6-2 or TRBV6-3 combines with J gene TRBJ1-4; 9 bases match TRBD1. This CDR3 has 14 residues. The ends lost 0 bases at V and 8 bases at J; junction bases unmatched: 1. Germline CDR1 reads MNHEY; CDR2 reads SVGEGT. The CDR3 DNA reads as TGTGCCAGCAGTTACTCCGGACAGGGGGAAAAACTGTTTTTT. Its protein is CASSYSGQGEKLFF.

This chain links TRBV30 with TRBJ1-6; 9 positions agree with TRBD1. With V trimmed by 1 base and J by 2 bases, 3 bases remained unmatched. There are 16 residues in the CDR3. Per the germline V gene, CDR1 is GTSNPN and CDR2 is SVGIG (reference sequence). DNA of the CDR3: TGTGCCTGGAGTGCAGGGACAGGGCCCTATAATTCACCCCTCCACTTT. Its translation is CAWSAGTGPYNSPLHF.

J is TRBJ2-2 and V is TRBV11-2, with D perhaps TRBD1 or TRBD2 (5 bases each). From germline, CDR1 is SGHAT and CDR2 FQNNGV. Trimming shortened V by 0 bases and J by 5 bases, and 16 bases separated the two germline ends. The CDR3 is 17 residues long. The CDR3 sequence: CASSLESVDSGTGELFF. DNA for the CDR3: TGTGCCAGCAGCTTAGAATCCGTTGACAGCGGTACCGGGGAGCTGTTTTTT.

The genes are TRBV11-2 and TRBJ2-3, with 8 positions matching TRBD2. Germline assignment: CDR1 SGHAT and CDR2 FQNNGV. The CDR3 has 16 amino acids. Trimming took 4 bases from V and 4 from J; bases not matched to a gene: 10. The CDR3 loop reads CASSYLAGSEADTQYF. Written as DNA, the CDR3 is TGTGCCAGCAGCTACCTAGCGGGCTCGGAGGCAGATACGCAGTATTTT.

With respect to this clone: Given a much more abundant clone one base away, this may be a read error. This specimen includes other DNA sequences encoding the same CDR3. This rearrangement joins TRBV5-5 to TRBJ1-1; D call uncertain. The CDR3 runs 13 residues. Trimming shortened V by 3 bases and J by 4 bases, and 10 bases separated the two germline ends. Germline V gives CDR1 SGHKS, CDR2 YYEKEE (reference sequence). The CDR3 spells CASSWTLLTEAFF. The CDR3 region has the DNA TGTGCCAGCAGCTGGACCCTACTCACTGAAGCTTTCTTT.

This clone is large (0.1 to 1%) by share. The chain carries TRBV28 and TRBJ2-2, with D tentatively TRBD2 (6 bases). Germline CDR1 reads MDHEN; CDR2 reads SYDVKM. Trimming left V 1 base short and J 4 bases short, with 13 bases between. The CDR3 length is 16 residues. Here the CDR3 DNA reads TGTGCCAGCAGTTTATCGGGGGTAACCCTCACCGGGGAGCTGTTTTTT. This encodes CASSLSGVTLTGELFF.

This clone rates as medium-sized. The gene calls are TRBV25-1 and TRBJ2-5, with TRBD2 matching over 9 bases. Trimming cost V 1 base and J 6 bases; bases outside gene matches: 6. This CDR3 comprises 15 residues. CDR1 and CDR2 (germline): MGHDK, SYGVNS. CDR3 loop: CASSESGREGKTQYF. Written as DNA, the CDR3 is TGTGCCAGCAGTGAATCGGGGCGGGAGGGGAAGACCCAGTACTTC.

CDR3 nucleotide sequence: TGTGCCAGCAGTGAGTGGGGGTACCTGGGCGAGCAGTACTTC. Its protein is CASSEWGYLGEQYF. V gene TRBV6-1 combines with J gene TRBJ2-7; either TRBD1 or TRBD2 may supply D (5 bases each). Trimming took off 3 bases at V and 6 bases at J, with 15 bases between the two ends. The germline gives CDR1 MNHNS, CDR2 SASEGT. CDR3 length equals 14 residues.

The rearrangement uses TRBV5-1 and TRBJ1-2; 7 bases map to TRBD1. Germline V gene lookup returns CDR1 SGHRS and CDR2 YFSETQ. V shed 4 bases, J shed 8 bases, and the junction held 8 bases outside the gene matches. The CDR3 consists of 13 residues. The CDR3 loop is CASSPTGSIGYTF. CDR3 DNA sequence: TGCGCCAGCAGCCCGACAGGGTCGATCGGCTACACCTTC.

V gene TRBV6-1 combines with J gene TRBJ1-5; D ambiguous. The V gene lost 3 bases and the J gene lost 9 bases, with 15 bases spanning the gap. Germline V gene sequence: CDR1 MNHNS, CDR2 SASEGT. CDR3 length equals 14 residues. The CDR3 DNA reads TGTGCCAGCAGTGAGAAAGACGGAGCCTTGCCCCAGCATTTT. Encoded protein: CASSEKDGALPQHF.

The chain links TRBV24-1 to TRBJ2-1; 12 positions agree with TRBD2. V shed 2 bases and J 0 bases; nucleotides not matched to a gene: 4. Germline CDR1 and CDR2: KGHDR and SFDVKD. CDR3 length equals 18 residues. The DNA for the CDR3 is TGTGCCACCAGTGATTCTAGCGGGGGGGCGAGCTCCTACAATGAGCAGTTCTTC. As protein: CATSDSSGGASSYNEQFF.

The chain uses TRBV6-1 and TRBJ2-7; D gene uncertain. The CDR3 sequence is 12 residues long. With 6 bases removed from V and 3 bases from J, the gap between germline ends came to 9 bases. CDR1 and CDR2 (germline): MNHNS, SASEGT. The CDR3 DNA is TGTGCCAGCAGGGTTGTCGACTACGAGCAGTACTTC. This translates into CASRVVDYEQYF.

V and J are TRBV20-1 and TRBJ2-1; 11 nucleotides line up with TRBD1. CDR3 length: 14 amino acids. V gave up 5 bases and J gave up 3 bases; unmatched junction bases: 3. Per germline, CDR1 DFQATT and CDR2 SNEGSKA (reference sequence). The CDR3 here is CSALDRGHYNEQFF. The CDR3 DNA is TGCAGTGCTTTGGACAGGGGGCACTACAATGAGCAGTTCTTC.

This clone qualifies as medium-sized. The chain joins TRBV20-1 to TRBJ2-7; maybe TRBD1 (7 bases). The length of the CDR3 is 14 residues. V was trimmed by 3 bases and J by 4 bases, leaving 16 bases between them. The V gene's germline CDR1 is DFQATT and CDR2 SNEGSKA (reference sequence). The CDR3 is CSARDAGQRYEQYF. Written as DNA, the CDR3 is TGCAGTGCTAGGGACGCGGGACAGAGATACGAGCAGTACTTC.